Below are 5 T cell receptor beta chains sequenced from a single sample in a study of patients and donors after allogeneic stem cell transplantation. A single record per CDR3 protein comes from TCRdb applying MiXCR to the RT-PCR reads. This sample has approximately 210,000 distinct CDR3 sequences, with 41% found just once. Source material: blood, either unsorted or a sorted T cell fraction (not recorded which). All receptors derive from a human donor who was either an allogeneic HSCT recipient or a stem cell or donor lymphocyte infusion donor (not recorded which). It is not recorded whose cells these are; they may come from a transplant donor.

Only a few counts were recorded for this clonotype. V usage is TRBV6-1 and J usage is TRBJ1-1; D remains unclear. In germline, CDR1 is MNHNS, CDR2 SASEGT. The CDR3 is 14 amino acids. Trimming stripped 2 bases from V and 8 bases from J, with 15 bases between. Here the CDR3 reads CASSELKSAGEAFF. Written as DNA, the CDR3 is TGTGCCAGCAGTGAATTGAAGTCGGCGGGAGAAGCTTTCTTT.

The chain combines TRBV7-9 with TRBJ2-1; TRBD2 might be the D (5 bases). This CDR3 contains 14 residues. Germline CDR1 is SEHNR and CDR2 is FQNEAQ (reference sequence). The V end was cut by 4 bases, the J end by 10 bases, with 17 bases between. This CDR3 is CASSSGPPEVEQFF. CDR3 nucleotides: TGTGCCAGCAGCTCCGGACCCCCGGAGGTAGAGCAGTTCTTC.

The CDR3 sequence: CAISESILVRNQPQHF. CDR3 in DNA: TGTGCCATCAGTGAGTCGATTCTGGTACGCAATCAGCCCCAGCATTTT. This rearrangement joins TRBV10-3 to TRBJ1-5; D ambiguous. CDR1 and CDR2 from the germline V gene are ENHRY and SYGVKD. Between the trimmed V and J ends, which lost 0 bases and 2 bases, there was a span of 11 bases. The CDR3 extends over 16 amino acids.

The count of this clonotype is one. CDR3 in amino acids: CASKVARGNYGYTF. The CDR3 DNA reads TGTGCCAGCAAAGTAGCAAGAGGAAACTATGGCTACACCTTC. The gene calls are TRBV27 and TRBJ1-2; D uncertain. The CDR3 is 14 residues long. Per the germline V gene, CDR1 is MNHEY and CDR2 is SMNVEV (reference sequence). V lost 7 bases to trimming and J lost 2 bases, with 14 bases between them.

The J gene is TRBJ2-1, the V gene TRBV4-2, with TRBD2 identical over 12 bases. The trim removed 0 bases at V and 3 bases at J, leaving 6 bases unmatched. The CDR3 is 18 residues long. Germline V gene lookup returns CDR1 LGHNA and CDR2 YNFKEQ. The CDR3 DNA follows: TGTGCCAGCAGCCAAGAATCAGGACTAGCGGGAAACTACAATGAGCAGTTCTTC. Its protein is CASSQESGLAGNYNEQFF.